The present entry profiles one TCR beta chain with its context. The data stem from a study of blood T cell repertoires in COVID-19. On the study more broadly: COVID-19 samples, acute and convalescent, were from the United States, Italy and Spain. Sources were T cells, B-cell-depleted T cells, or PBMCs; the material itself was cDNA or gDNA.

The V end lost 1 base, the J end lost 1 base, and 9 bases lay between the germline ends. Germline values: CDR1 SGHTA, CDR2 FQGNSA. CDR3 size: 15 residues. Authors' analysis steps: How many nucleated cells were present was estimated from reference gene primer amplification. Only in-frame clones appear in the TCRdb table, and some are missing; sequencing was by immunoSEQ multiplex PCR. V and J calls and clone size are as listed in that table; D and trimming were resolved from the DNA. The sample includes about 37,000 clones, 75% to 90% of them seen just once. This chain joins TRBV7-2 and TRBJ2-3, with D hard to call. Source material: peripheral blood. The receptor comes from a human donor in a cohort sampled during active COVID-19. CDR3 in DNA: TGTGCCAGCAGCTTAGACGGTCTCCGCACAGATACGCAGTATTTT. Protein sequence: CASSLDGLRTDTQYF.